The following is a T cell receptor beta chain sequence with its context. Its cognate antigen is unknown. The germline V and J ends were trimmed by 4 bases and 4 bases, with 15 bases remaining between them. The germline V gene encodes CDR1 SGHRS and CDR2 YFSETQ. The CDR3 covers 14 residues. These data originate in a study of somatic mutations in cytotoxic T cells in rheumatoid arthritis. Study-wide background: Patients gave 30 ml EDTA peripheral blood immediately after diagnosis, prior to starting treatment. Notes on the study in general: The slight TRBV07 underrepresentation in rheumatoid arthritis patients was not adjusted for multiple comparisons.

Using immunoSEQ multiplex PCR, the repertoire was profiled, and TCRdb retains in-frame clones only, with some absent. The sample lists about 7,000 clones, over 70% occurring once. The clonotype originates from an adult with rheumatoid arthritis. What was sequenced was CD8+ T cells sorted from blood. V is TRBV5-1 and J is TRBJ2-7; D may be TRBD2 (7 bases). This CDR3 is CASSVQGGDYEQYF. In nucleotides, the CDR3 is TGCGCCAGCAGCGTACAGGGAGGGGATTACGAGCAGTACTTC.